This T cell receptor (beta chain) comes out of a study of cytomegalovirus exposure and HLA in healthy donors. With respect to this clone: Relative to the germline gene, one junction end is altered; a read error may explain this. The sample carries other DNA sequences with the same CDR3.

PCR involved 60 Vbeta and 13 Jbeta primers. Assay used: immunoSEQ multiplex PCR; TCRdb lists only in-frame clones, some missing. The sample holds approximately 68,000 clones, around 80% seen once. Source material: PBMCs. The origin of this receptor is a young woman in good health and CMV-seropositive.

The CDR3: CAISELAGTQETQYF. CDR3 bases: TGTGCCATCAGTGAACTAGCGGGAACCCAAGAGACTCAGTACTTC. This chain uses TRBV10-3 with TRBJ2-5, with TRBD2 matching over 10 bases. The germline gives CDR1 ENHRY, CDR2 SYGVKD. The length of the CDR3 is 15 residues.